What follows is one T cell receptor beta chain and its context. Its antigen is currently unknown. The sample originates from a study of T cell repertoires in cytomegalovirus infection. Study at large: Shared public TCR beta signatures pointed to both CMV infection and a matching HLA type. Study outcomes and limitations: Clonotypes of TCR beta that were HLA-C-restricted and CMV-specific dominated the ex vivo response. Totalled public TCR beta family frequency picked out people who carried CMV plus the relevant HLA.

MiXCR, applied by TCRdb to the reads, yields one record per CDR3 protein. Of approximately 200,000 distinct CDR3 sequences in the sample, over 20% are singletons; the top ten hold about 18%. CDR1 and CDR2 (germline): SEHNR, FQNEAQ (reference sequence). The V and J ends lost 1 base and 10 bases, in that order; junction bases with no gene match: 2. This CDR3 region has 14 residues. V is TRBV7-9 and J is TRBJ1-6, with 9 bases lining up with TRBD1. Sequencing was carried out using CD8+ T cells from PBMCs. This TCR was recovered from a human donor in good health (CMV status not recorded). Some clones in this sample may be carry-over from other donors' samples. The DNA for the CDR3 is TGTGCCAGCAGCTTAGGGACAGGGGAGTCACCCCTCCACTTT. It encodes CASSLGTGESPLHF.